These T cell receptor beta chains were read from a single sample in a study of T-cell reconstitution after alpha-beta-depleted transplantation in children. One entry per CDR3 protein, called by TCRdb with MiXCR from the PCR reads. This repertoire shows some 590,000 distinct CDR3 sequences, about 10% found once; its top ten account for less than 5%. Sample: PBMCs from the stem cell graft donor, taken from the stem cell graft. Receptors were obtained from a human donor who donated a stem cell graft to a child with acute myeloid leukemia. CDR3s include the opening cysteine and the closing phenylalanine or tryptophan. The D gene is left open where the match is weak. Expanded clones are given a class, and other clones once, few, many or no size at all.

>13|NA|NA|TRBJ1-1|TRBV15
TGTGCCACCAGCAGAGGGATACACACTGAAGCTTTCTTT
CATSRGIHTEAFF
>15|NA|TRBD2|TRBJ2-3|TRBV5-4
TGTGCCAGCAGCTTGGCCGGGGACTACACAGATACGCAGTATTTT
CASSLAGDYTDTQYF
>13|NA|NA|TRBJ2-1|TRBV7-8
TGTGCCAGCAGCCCCCGCCTAGGGTATGAGCAGTTCTTC
CASSPRLGYEQFF
>13|few|NA|TRBJ2-2|TRBV2
TGTGCCAGCAGTGAAGCGCTTATCGGGGAGCTGTTTTTT
CASSEALIGELFF
>15|few|NA|TRBJ1-5|TRBV12-3/TRBV12-4
TGTGCCAGCAGTTTGCGTGCGACTAGCAATCAGCCCCAGCATTTT
CASSLRATSNQPQHF
>13|few|TRBD1|TRBJ1-2|TRBV10-3
TGTGCCATCAGAACAGGGGTTTCCTATGGCTACACCTTC
CAIRTGVSYGYTF
>12|few|NA|TRBJ2-5|TRBV18
TGTGCCAGCTCACCACCATTAAAGACCCAGTACTTC
CASSPPLKTQYF
>15|NA|TRBD2|TRBJ2-5|TRBV9
TGTGCCAGCAGCGTAGAGGGGACTAGGCAAGAGACCCAGTACTTC
CASSVEGTRQETQYF
>17|NA|TRBD2|TRBJ2-5|TRBV30
TGTGCCTGGACGAGAGCGGGAGGCCCCGTGAGCCAAGAGACCCAGTACTTC
CAWTRAGGPVSQETQYF
>15|few|TRBD1|TRBJ2-2|TRBV4-1
TGCGCCAGCAGCCAAGATGCGGACAGGTCCAGGGAGCTGTTTTTT
CASSQDADRSRELFF
>15|many|TRBD1|TRBJ2-1|TRBV7-9
TGTGCCAGCAGCCATCTGACAGGGTCCAACAATGAGCAGTTCTTC
CASSHLTGSNNEQFF
>15|NA|NA|TRBJ2-7|TRBV5-5
TGTGCCAGCAGCTTGGTTGCCGCAGATCGGGGGGAGCAGTACTTC
CASSLVAADRGEQYF
>14|many|TRBD2|TRBJ2-7|TRBV5-1
TGTGCCAGCAGCTTAGTACTAGCGGCGTACGAGCAGTACTTC
CASSLVLAAYEQYF
>16|many|NA|TRBJ2-6|TRBV29-1
TGCAGCGTTTCAGGGGCTGGAAGGTCTGGGGCCAACGTCCTGACTTTC
CSVSGAGRSGANVLTF
>16|few|TRBD2|TRBJ2-1|TRBV20-1
TGCAGTGCTAGAGATGAGGCTAGCGGAGCTTACAATGAGCAGTTCTTC
CSARDEASGAYNEQFF
>14|few|TRBD1|TRBJ2-7|TRBV19
TGTGCCAGTAGTATCGCAGGGGGCTTGTACGAGCAGTACTTC
CASSIAGGLYEQYF
>14|few|NA|TRBJ1-1|TRBV7-2
TGTGCCAGCAGCTTAGGACTCCCGAACACTGAAGCTTTCTTT
CASSLGLPNTEAFF
>15|NA|TRBD1|TRBJ2-1|TRBV11-2
TGTGCCAGCAGCGAGGGACAGGGGCGATACAATGAGCAGTTCTTC
CASSEGQGRYNEQFF
>17|NA|TRBD2|TRBJ2-1|TRBV7-2
TGTGCCAGCAGCTTATTACTAGCGGGATTTGGCTACAATGAGCAGTTCTTC
CASSLLLAGFGYNEQFF
>16|few|NA|TRBJ1-5|TRBV30
TGTGCCTGGAGTGTACCGGGGAGGGGTAGCAATCAGCCCCAGCATTTT
CAWSVPGRGSNQPQHF
>14|many|NA|TRBJ2-5|TRBV14
TGTGCCAGCAGCCAAGAGCCAGGGCAGGAGACCCAGTACTTC
CASSQEPGQETQYF
>16|NA|TRBD1|TRBJ1-1|TRBV6-5
TGTGCCAGCAGTTACTCGAGCGGCAGGGGGCGAAATGAAGCTTTCTTT
CASSYSSGRGRNEAFF
>16|NA|TRBD2|TRBJ2-1|TRBV19
TGTGCCAGTAGTATAGGCTGGACTAGCGGGAGAGATGAGCAGTTCTTC
CASSIGWTSGRDEQFF